Listed here are 29 T cell receptor beta chains from one sample, sequenced in a study of OX40 agonist ivuxolimab in advanced cancers. TCRdb keeps only in-frame clones here, not all; method: immunoSEQ multiplex PCR. The profile covers about 28,000 clones, with about nine tenths appearing a single time and approximately 24% taken by the ten largest. The source material was CD4+ or CD8+ T cells sorted from blood, sampled in a trial of the OX40 agonist ivuxolimab. All receptors derive from an adult with an advanced solid tumor such as melanoma, head and neck, liver or kidney cancer.

CDR3 residues: CASSSPTGVTDTQYF. The DNA of the CDR3 is TGTGCCAGCAGCTCTCCTACGGGGGTAACAGATACGCAGTATTTT. The V call is TRBV5-8, the J call TRBJ2-3, with D tentatively TRBD2 (6 bases). The CDR3 extends over 15 amino acids. The ends were cut back, 3 bases at V and 3 bases at J, with 14 bases in the middle. The germline gives CDR1 SGHTS, CDR2 YDEGEE. Looking up the rest from reference TRBV5-8 and TRBJ2-3 gives the full variable domain: EAGVTQSPTHLIKTRGQQATLRCSPISGHTSVYWYQQALGLGLQFLLWYDEGEERNRGNFPPRFSGRQFPNYSSELNVNALELEDSALYLCASSSPTGVTDTQYFGPGTRLTVL.

The chain links TRBV15 to TRBJ1-6, with unresolved D. Germline V CDR1 and CDR2: LNHNV, YYDKDF (reference sequence). This CDR3 is built from 18 residues. The germline V and J ends were trimmed by 1 base and 2 bases, with 15 bases remaining between them. CDR3 nucleotide sequence: TGTGCCACCAGCAGAGTCGTCGTGGGCGGCCCCTATAATTCACCCCTCCACTTT. Amino acids: CATSRVVVGGPYNSPLHF.

The chain joins TRBV5-5 to TRBJ2-1; D is perhaps TRBD1 (6 bases). The CDR3 is 16 amino acids. Germline V gene sequence: CDR1 SGHKS, CDR2 YYEKEE (reference sequence). V gave up 4 bases and J gave up 2 bases, with 16 bases separating them. For the CDR3, the DNA is TGTGCCAGCAGCACCTATCAGGGGCCCACCTACAATGAGCAGTTCTTC. It is translated as CASSTYQGPTYNEQFF.

The rearrangement uses TRBV7-8 and TRBJ1-1, with D possibly TRBD1 on 5 matching bases. The CDR3 runs to 17 residues. The V end was cut by 7 bases, the J end by 3 bases, with 24 bases between. Germline lookup yields CDR1 SGHVS and CDR2 FQNEAQ. CDR3 DNA: TGTGCCAGCACCGAACCCCGGGACTCAGCATGGGACACTGAAGCTTTCTTT. Its protein is CASTEPRDSAWDTEAFF.

The chain has TRBV2 and TRBJ2-5, with TRBD2 identical over 7 bases. Judging by the DNA end, TRBJ2-7 fits better; the J call may be wrong. Germline loops: CDR1 SNHLY, CDR2 FYNNEI. CDR3 length: 15 amino acids. CDR3 sequence: CASSEWASGTYEQYF. As DNA, the CDR3 is TGTGCCAGCAGTGAATGGGCTAGCGGAACCTACGAGCAGTACTTC.

The rearrangement uses TRBV19 and TRBJ2-1; 15 nucleotides align to TRBD2. From germline, CDR1 is LNHDA and CDR2 SQIVND (reference sequence). The CDR3 has 17 amino acids. The junction had 10 bases not matched to a gene; V was cut back by 3 bases and J by 10 bases. The CDR3 DNA is TGTGCCAGTAGTATGGCCTCCTCCGGGACTAGCGGGAGGGAGCAGTTCTTC. This encodes CASSMASSGTSGREQFF. The whole variable domain, filled in from reference TRBV19 and TRBJ2-1, reads DGGITQSPKYLFRKEGQNVTLSCEQNLNHDAMYWYRQDPGQGLRLIYYSQIVNDFQKGDIAEGYSVSREKKESFPLTVTSAQKNPTAFYLCASSMASSGTSGREQFFGPGTRLTVL.

The rearrangement links TRBV7-8 to TRBJ2-7; D is uncertain. Per the germline V gene, CDR1 is SGHVS and CDR2 is FQNEAQ. The CDR3 has 13 amino acids. The V end lost 0 bases, the J end lost 2 bases, and 5 bases lay between the germline ends. The CDR3 sequence: CASSLARAYEQYF. DNA of the CDR3: TGTGCCAGCAGCTTAGCACGGGCCTACGAGCAGTACTTC.

The chain recombines TRBV9 with TRBJ2-1; 12 nucleotides match TRBD2. CDR3 length equals 16 residues. CDR1 and CDR2 from the germline V gene are SGDLS and YYNGEE. Germline trimming cut 4 bases from V and 7 bases from J; bases unmatched to any gene: 9. Here the CDR3 DNA reads TGTGCCAGCAGCCCACGACTAGCGGGAGTTGTGAATGAGCAGTTCTTC. This translates into CASSPRLAGVVNEQFF. The full variable domain, its missing parts supplied by reference TRBV9 and TRBJ2-1, is DSGVTQTPKHLITATGQRVTLRCSPRSGDLSVYWYQQSLDQGLQFLIQYYNGEERAKGNILERFSAQQFPDLHSELNLSSLELGDSALYFCASSPRLAGVVNEQFFGPGTRLTVL.

The chain recombines TRBV29-1 with TRBJ2-5; no clear D gene. The CDR3 runs to 11 residues. The V gene lost 4 bases and the J gene lost 3 bases, with 6 bases spanning the gap. From germline, CDR1 is SQVTM and CDR2 ANQGSEA. CDR3: CSVGYKETQYF. The CDR3 nucleotides read TGCAGCGTTGGGTATAAAGAGACCCAGTACTTC.

This clone has only one observation. The chain employs TRBV13 and TRBJ2-3; no clear D. V was pared by 5 bases and J by 7 bases, with 16 bases between. CDR1 is PRHDT and CDR2 is FYEKMQ in the germline V gene (reference sequence). The CDR3 is 14 residues long. The CDR3: CASSPARTSNTQYF. The DNA for the CDR3 is TGTGCCAGCAGCCCCGCCCGCACGTCAAATACGCAGTATTTT.

The CDR3 is CASSFNPGTGGYDYEQYF. In DNA, the CDR3 is TGTGCCAGTAGTTTTAACCCCGGGACAGGGGGCTACGACTACGAGCAGTACTTC. The V and J genes are TRBV19 and TRBJ2-7, with 12 bases identical to TRBD1. Germline CDR1 LNHDA, CDR2 SQIVND (reference sequence). The junction had 14 bases not matched to a gene; V was cut back by 5 bases and J by 3 bases. The CDR3 totals 18 residues.

The chain carries TRBV5-1 and TRBJ1-2, with 9 bases identical to TRBD1. Germline loops: CDR1 SGHRS, CDR2 YFSETQ. The CDR3 has 16 residues. V was pared by 3 bases and J by 4 bases, with 10 bases of the junction left unmatched. The chain's CDR3 is CASSSTTGTGTYGYTF. The CDR3 bases are TGCGCCAGCAGCTCAACAACCGGGACAGGGACCTATGGCTACACCTTC.

The chain recombines TRBV5-6 with TRBJ1-6, with unresolved D. This CDR3 region has 15 residues. Trimming pared 0 bases from V and 10 bases from J, leaving 14 bases between. Looked up from germline, CDR1 is SGHDT and CDR2 is YYEEEE. This chain's CDR3 is CASSLGGGLGSPLHF. The CDR3 nucleotides read TGTGCCAGCAGCTTGGGAGGAGGGCTGGGATCACCCCTCCACTTT.

The V call is TRBV4-1, the J call TRBJ2-3; D is perhaps TRBD2 (5 bases). V was clipped by 0 bases and J by 6 bases, with 13 bases between them. Germline CDR1 is MGHRA and CDR2 is YSYEKL. This CDR3 comprises 15 residues. The CDR3 sequence is CASSQDRSGRDTQYF. DNA of the CDR3: TGCGCCAGCAGCCAAGATCGGAGCGGCCGTGATACGCAGTATTTT.

The V and J genes are TRBV7-2 and TRBJ2-7, with 13 positions matching TRBD2. J was trimmed by 4 bases and V by 6 bases; bases with no gene match: 6. The germline gives CDR1 SGHTA, CDR2 FQGNSA. The CDR3 sequence is 15 residues long. The DNA for the CDR3 is TGTGCCAGCAGGGCGGGACTAGCGGGATCGTACGAGCAGTACTTC. Translating it yields CASRAGLAGSYEQYF.

The rearrangement joins TRBV2 to TRBJ2-1, with 10 bases fitting TRBD2. CDR3 length: 15 amino acids. The germline V gene has CDR1 SNHLY and CDR2 FYNNEI. Unmatched junction bases numbered 1, after V lost 1 base and J lost 4 bases. CDR3 residues: CASSEGTSGYNEQFF. The CDR3 DNA follows: TGTGCCAGCAGTGAAGGGACTAGCGGATACAATGAGCAGTTCTTC.

This chain connects TRBV6-5 to TRBJ2-1; the D gene is possibly TRBD2 (6 bases). V lost 0 bases and J 1 base, leaving 10 bases between the germline ends. This CDR3 spans 16 amino acids. The germline V gene encodes CDR1 MNHEY and CDR2 SVGAGI. The CDR3 spells CASSYSRGGSYNEQFF. CDR3 sequence (DNA): TGTGCCAGCAGTTACTCTAGAGGAGGGTCCTACAATGAGCAGTTCTTC.

The rearrangement joins TRBV7-9 to TRBJ2-2; perhaps TRBD1 as D (6 bases). The length of the CDR3 is 15 residues. Germline V gives CDR1 SEHNR, CDR2 FQNEAQ (reference sequence). Between the trimmed V and J ends, which lost 9 bases and 8 bases, there was a span of 22 bases. The DNA for the CDR3 is TGTGCCAGAGTCGAGTTTGCAGGGGCAGGGGGGGAGCTGTTTTTT. It encodes CARVEFAGAGGELFF.

The V call is TRBV30, the J call TRBJ2-7; D perhaps matches TRBD1 (5 bases). The CDR3 contains 14 residues. Germline CDR1 reads GTSNPN; CDR2 reads SVGIG (reference sequence). V was shortened by 0 bases and J by 2 bases, with 11 bases between the two germline ends. The CDR3 spells CAWSVGAATYEQYF. The CDR3, as DNA: TGTGCCTGGAGTGTAGGGGCGGCTACCTACGAGCAGTACTTC.

This clone is medium-sized (0.01 to 0.1%) in the sample. The chain couples TRBV9 to TRBJ2-1, with 7 bases fitting TRBD2. The CDR3 is 16 amino acids. The germline CDR1 and CDR2 sequences are SGDLS and YYNGEE. V was clipped by 0 bases and J by 2 bases; unmatched bases: 5. Here the CDR3 DNA reads TGTGCCAGCAGCGTAGGGGCGGGAGACCCCTACAATGAGCAGTTCTTC. It codes for CASSVGAGDPYNEQFF.

The chain couples TRBV7-6 to TRBJ2-7; 9 bases align to TRBD1. Looked up from germline, CDR1 is SGHVS and CDR2 is FNYEAQ. V shed 5 bases, J shed 2 bases, and the junction held 10 bases outside the gene matches. The CDR3 is 16 amino acids. In DNA form, the CDR3 reads TGTGCCAGCAGCCCTTACCTCGGACAGGGGACCTACGAGCAGTACTTC. Translation: CASSPYLGQGTYEQYF.

The V call is TRBV10-3, the J call TRBJ2-7, with TRBD2 matching 10 bases. J gave up 7 bases and V 4 bases, and 10 bases lay outside the gene matches. CDR3 length: 15 residues. Germline CDR1 ENHRY, CDR2 SYGVKD. This CDR3 is CAISGRLAGEGEQYF. The CDR3 nucleotides read TGTGCCATCAGTGGTCGGCTAGCGGGAGAAGGGGAGCAGTACTTC.

This chain uses TRBV15 with TRBJ2-7, with 7 bases identical to TRBD2. Germline CDR1 and CDR2: LNHNV and YYDKDF (reference sequence). Trimming cost V 5 bases and J 0 bases; bases outside gene matches: 4. The CDR3 loop spans 14 amino acids. The CDR3 nucleotides read TGTGCCACCAGCCCCTCGGGGGGCTCCTACGAGCAGTACTTC. Residues: CATSPSGGSYEQYF.

The gene calls are TRBV9 and TRBJ2-1; perhaps TRBD2 as D (6 bases). The V end lost 2 bases, the J end lost 9 bases, and 12 bases lay between the germline ends. The CDR3 consists of 13 residues. Germline V gives CDR1 SGDLS, CDR2 YYNGEE. The CDR3 nucleotides read TGTGCCAGCAGCGTTGGGGGACTTAGTGAGCAGTTCTTC. It encodes CASSVGGLSEQFF.

The genes are TRBV10-3 and TRBJ2-5; TRBD1 might be the D (6 bases). In germline, CDR1 is ENHRY, CDR2 SYGVKD. This CDR3 comprises 16 residues. The ends were cut back, 0 bases at V and 5 bases at J, with 16 bases in the middle. The CDR3, as DNA: TGTGCCATCAGTGAGTCGAACAGGGACGTTGGGGAGACCCAGTACTTC. Translated, it gives CAISESNRDVGETQYF.

The chain couples TRBV7-9 to TRBJ2-7; TRBD1 matches 8 bases. Trimming removed 6 bases from V and 2 bases from J; junction bases left unmatched: 3. Per germline, CDR1 SEHNR and CDR2 FQNEAQ (reference sequence). CDR3 size: 13 residues. The CDR3 spells CASRGQGPYEQYF. The CDR3 region has the DNA TGTGCCAGCAGAGGACAGGGCCCCTACGAGCAGTACTTC.

The chain carries TRBV2 and TRBJ2-3; TRBD2 matches 7 bases. V gave up 8 bases and J gave up 2 bases; unmatched junction bases: 7. This CDR3 is 14 amino acids long. CDR1 and CDR2 from the germline V gene are SNHLY and FYNNEI. The DNA of the CDR3 is TGTGCCAGCGCCGCTAGCGGTTACACAGATACGCAGTATTTT. It encodes CASAASGYTDTQYF.

This chain links TRBV11-2 with TRBJ1-2; TRBD1 matches 9 bases. CDR3 length: 16 amino acids. Germline trimming cut 5 bases from V and 4 bases from J; bases unmatched to any gene: 11. Germline V lookup: CDR1 SGHAT, CDR2 FQNNGV. CDR3 sequence (DNA): TGTGCCAGCAGCGAAGGGACAGGGTCCGGGGTCTATGGCTACACCTTC. It translates to CASSEGTGSGVYGYTF.

This chain uses TRBV27 with TRBJ1-5; possible D gene TRBD1, 5 bases. The CDR3 runs to 20 residues. From germline, CDR1 is MNHEY and CDR2 SMNVEV (reference sequence). The V end lost 5 bases, the J end lost 3 bases, and 29 bases lay between the germline ends. This CDR3 is CASSPLLALVFGTDNQPQHF. The CDR3 region has the DNA TGTGCCAGCAGTCCCTTACTCGCCCTAGTATTCGGGACCGACAATCAGCCCCAGCATTTT.